This TCR beta chain was recorded in a study of identical twins (dated by TCRdb to 2016 to 2017). About the investigation overall: To test whether fetal clonotypes persist, the study used deep sequencing on TCR alpha and beta repertoires from monozygotic twins, unrelated adults of various ages, and cord blood. Replicate twin experiments were performed at different times using different library preparation protocols to rule out contamination. On the study overall, not on this receptor specifically: In monozygotic twins, recombination models systematically underestimated out-of-frame TCR alpha sharing, but the models matched the sharing seen between unrelated individuals. Abundant cord blood beta clonotypes carried fewer insertions; young adult naive repertoires showed a weaker similar trend, while memory repertoires showed none. In beta out-of-frame sequences, excess twin sharing was weaker, because having fewer shared sequences lowered the signal-to-noise ratio. Zero-insertion analyses could be partly confounded by invariant T cells such as MAIT and iNKT, though diverse VJ usage argued against such confounding for most clonotypes. Out-of-frame TCR alpha sequences shared between twins showed an excess of low generation-probability sequences compared with coincidental sharing between unrelated individuals. Because the same donors could not be followed over many years, the conclusions depended on cross-sectional statistical analysis.

Library method: 5' RACE. Sequencing used an Illumina HiSeq 2000. Template switching added a universal primer binding site, and the final cDNA carried a unique molecular identifier that allowed TCR cDNA molecules to be counted accurately. First-strand cDNA for TCR alpha and beta chains was synthesized from specific primers in the conserved constant-segment region. To control for contamination, each cDNA library was double barcoded with a SMART-Mk sample barcode plus Illumina barcodes. Two successive PCR steps introduced TruSeq adapter sequences along with Illumina sample barcodes. TCR alpha and beta cDNA libraries were sequenced on the Illumina HiSeq platform with custom primers. The study's processing was this. Raw reads were processed with MiGEC to extract unique molecular identifiers, and MiXCR was used to determine CDR3 positions. For each individual, recombination models were inferred using an EM algorithm with the repgenHMM and IGoR tools. The tcR package in R was used for shared clonotype analysis, with sharing normalized by the product of cloneset sizes. To study raw recombination free of thymic and clonal selection effects, out-of-frame nonproductive sequences were analyzed. TCRdb reprocessing: public reads trimmed at Q25 with fastp, clones called with MiXCR, in-frame beta chains kept. Rows with one shared CDR3 protein collapse into an entry with the most common genes and DNA. TCRdb, rather than the study authors, made the V and J calls. The sample table contains about 690,000 distinct CDR3 sequences; only one count was recorded for approximately 22% of them. The top ten clonotypes cover about 4.3% of the sample.

In regard to this clonotype: No cognate antigen has been identified for it. Base qualities are not recorded, but no much larger clone differs from it by a single base.

Looking up the germline V gene yields CDR1 SQVTM and CDR2 ANQGSEA. V ends up 4 bases short and J 5 bases short, with an unmatched junction base count of 3. The CDR3 runs 13 residues from the cysteine to the phenylalanine. The read is trimmed to its CDR3 DNA, 39 bases read in frame from base 1. Only healthy Caucasian donors were included. Three pairs of female monozygotic twins, all aged roughly 18 to 29 years, made up the twin cohort. The RNA used for TCR libraries was isolated from peripheral blood mononuclear cells. These data also featured in a second study, about T cells expressing NK-cell markers. The second paper further reports: In sorted CD3+CD56+NKG2C+, CD3+CD56+NKG2C- and CD3+CD56-NKG2C+ T-cell subsets from 7 or 8 donors, TCR beta-chain repertoires were profiled. Among the eight sequenced donors, seven were HCMV-seropositive and one was HCMV-seronegative. To restrict sorting to alphabetaTCR-expressing T cells, an anti-gammadeltaTCR antibody was added in several experiments. For five or six donors, the dominant CD3+CD56+NKG2C+ clonotypes were among the top 10 CD8+ clonotypes and accounted for about 1.0-7.5% of CD8+ T cells. Those dominant clonotypes were again the most abundant among CD3+CD56-NKG2C+ cells in a few donors, at roughly 25-65%. Whether the expanded NKG2C-expressing T cell clones were specific for HCMV antigens was left unclear. Randomly selected healthy volunteers, three men and five women, were used as the eight sequenced donors. To determine HCMV serostatus, a commercial ELISA kit was used to detect HCMV-specific IgG in serum. For over 5 donors, bulk peripheral blood T-cell repertoires were also sequenced from unsorted PBMC. MIGEC handled demultiplexing of the reads and grouping by UMI, while MiTCR was used to assemble and quantify clonotypes. To exclude erroneous sequences, only TCR cDNA sequences supported by at least two reads were retained. The tcR package was used for downstream repertoire analysis, and clonotypes were matched between fractions using CDR3 nucleotide sequence together with V segment. Antigen specificity was annotated against VDJdb with VDJmatch, allowing one amino acid substitution in CDR3.

Specimen: PBMCs. The chain employs TRBV29-1 and TRBJ1-5, and TRBD1 aligns with 9 junction nucleotides. The sequence was obtained from a woman aged 18 to 35 in good health. CDR3 loop: CSVGDRGDQPQHF. The DNA reads as follows: TGCAGCGTTGGAGACAGGGGGGATCAGCCCCAGCATTTT.